The 16 T cell receptor beta chains given below trace back to one sample, sequenced in a study of follicular helper T cells after annual influenza vaccination (dated by TCRdb to the late 2010s). The method was the immunoSEQ multiplex PCR assay. As stored in TCRdb, this immuneACCESS dataset retains in-frame rearrangements with V and J assigned. A fraction of the clones does not appear; measured against another copy, unresolved V genes explain less than half of the discrepancy, and the remainder lacks a known reason. A total of roughly 1,200 clones appear in this sample, approximately 90% of them only once. The biggest ten clones account for under 4.5% of the sample. The sample's time point, from its label and the paper: 2015-2016 season, 7 days after influenza vaccination. The sequences come from CXCR5+ CD38- circulating T follicular helper cells from blood, collected 7 days after influenza vaccination. In the paper's terms, the cell subset or site label means: circulating Tfh, non-naive CD4+CXCR5+PD-1+ (ICOS+CD38+ or ICOS-CD38-). These receptors originate from an adult who received the influenza vaccine.

The rearrangement uses TRBV6-6 and TRBJ2-5; no reliable D call. This CDR3 region has 14 residues. V dropped 6 bases and J dropped 4 bases, with 15 bases sitting between them. Germline V lookup: CDR1 MNHNY, CDR2 SVGAGI (reference sequence). This CDR3 is CASSSSRSAETQYF. As DNA, the CDR3 is TGTGCCAGCAGCTCGAGCCGGTCCGCAGAGACCCAGTACTTC.

The rearrangement uses TRBV7-8 and TRBJ1-4; D perhaps matches TRBD1 (5 bases). Germline CDR1 reads SGHVS; CDR2 reads FQNEAQ. With 3 bases removed from V and 6 bases from J, the gap between germline ends came to 8 bases. CDR3 length: 13 residues. Here the CDR3 DNA reads TGTGCCAGCAGCTTCGGCAGGGATGAAAAACTGTTTTTT. Translated: CASSFGRDEKLFF.

This rearrangement joins TRBV5-1 to TRBJ2-5, with D tentatively TRBD2 (5 bases). V gave up 0 bases and J gave up 0 bases, with 9 bases separating them. CDR3 size: 15 residues. Germline V CDR1 and CDR2: SGHRS, YFSETQ. CDR3 amino acids: CASSLGGKHQETQYF. CDR3 nucleotides: TGCGCCAGCAGCTTGGGAGGGAAACACCAAGAGACCCAGTACTTC.

J is TRBJ2-7 and V is TRBV6-1; D is undetermined. The CDR3 has 13 residues. V was shortened by 2 bases and J by 3 bases, with 8 bases between the two germline ends. Germline loops: CDR1 MNHNS, CDR2 SASEGT. The CDR3 nucleotides are TGTGCCAGCAGTGAACGGACCTACTACGAGCAGTACTTC. This translates into CASSERTYYEQYF.

The CDR3 region is CASRRGTGFNQPQHF. The CDR3 region has the DNA TGTGCCAGCAGGCGGGGGACGGGCTTCAATCAGCCCCAGCATTTT. This chain links TRBV6-1 with TRBJ1-5; TRBD1 might be the D (5 bases). This CDR3 comprises 15 residues. CDR1 is MNHNS and CDR2 is SASEGT in the germline V gene. Between the trimmed V and J ends, which lost 6 bases and 3 bases, there was a span of 15 bases.

This clone was detected once. V is TRBV5-1 and J is TRBJ1-6; D remains unclear. CDR3 size: 14 residues. Trimming removed 0 bases at V and 5 bases at J, with 6 bases between. The germline V gene has CDR1 SGHRS and CDR2 YFSETQ. CDR3 bases: TGCGCCAGCAGCTTGGAGGCCGATAATTCACCCCTCCACTTT. It yields the protein CASSLEADNSPLHF. Using reference TRBV5-1 and TRBJ1-6 for the parts outside the CDR3, the full variable domain is KAGVTQTPRYLIKTRGQQVTLSCSPISGHRSVSWYQQTPGQGLQFLFEYFSETQRNKGNFPGRFSGRQFSNSRSEMNVSTLELGDSALYLCASSLEADNSPLHFGNGTRLTVT.

The gene calls are TRBV28 and TRBJ2-3; 13 nucleotides line up with TRBD2. The J segment lost 0 bases and the V segment lost 5 bases, leaving 8 bases of the junction unmatched. The CDR3 sequence is 18 residues long. Germline CDR1 reads MDHEN; CDR2 reads SYDVKM. This CDR3 reads CASSRGLAGMTSTDTQYF. The CDR3 DNA is TGTGCCAGCAGTCGGGGACTAGCGGGAATGACTAGCACAGATACGCAGTATTTT.

The gene calls are TRBV18 and TRBJ2-2; the D is unclear. Per the germline V gene, CDR1 is KGHSH and CDR2 is LQKENI. The ends were cut back, 5 bases at V and 4 bases at J, with 8 bases in the middle. The CDR3 runs 13 residues. The CDR3 region has the DNA TGTGCCAGCTCAAAGGGTGGCACCGGGGAGCTGTTTTTT. Protein: CASSKGGTGELFF.

This sequence joins TRBV19 and TRBJ1-1, with D possibly matching TRBD1 (6 bases). The germline gives CDR1 LNHDA, CDR2 SQIVND (reference sequence). V was trimmed by 7 bases and J by 0 bases, leaving 15 bases between them. CDR3 size: 15 residues. The CDR3, as DNA: TGTGCCAGTACCAACAGGGTAGCGTTGAACACTGAAGCTTTCTTT. It translates to CASTNRVALNTEAFF.

With respect to this clone: At one boundary the junction diverges from the germline segment, which might be a read error. The V call is TRBV7-7, the J call TRBJ1-5; the D is unclear. CDR1 is SSHAT, CDR2 FNYEAQ, per germline (reference sequence). The CDR3 has 18 residues. This CDR3 reads CASSLALPGYYSNQPQHF. CDR3 DNA: TGTGCTAGCAGCTTAGCCCTCCCGGGTTACTATAGCAATCAGCCCCAGCATTTT.

J is TRBJ2-1 and V is TRBV28; 7 bases map to TRBD2. The V segment lost 5 bases and the J segment 7 bases; nucleotides outside the gene matches: 8. The CDR3 sequence is 14 residues long. Looked up from germline, CDR1 is MDHEN and CDR2 is SYDVKM. The CDR3 bases are TGTGCCAGCAGTCCGACGGGAGGCGTGAATGAGCAGTTCTTC. Translation: CASSPTGGVNEQFF.

The chain recombines TRBV14 with TRBJ2-7, with D tentatively TRBD1 or TRBD2 (5 bases each). This CDR3 spans 13 amino acids. Trimming cost V 4 bases and J 3 bases, with 10 bases left between them. Per germline, CDR1 SGHDN and CDR2 FVKESK. CDR3 in amino acids: CASSRGSFYEQYF. The CDR3, as DNA: TGTGCCAGCAGCCGGGGGTCGTTCTACGAGCAGTACTTC.

J is TRBJ1-1 and V is TRBV21-1; the table's D call of TRBD1 was not tested on the DNA. TRBV21-1 has pseudogene status. The CDR3 length is 15 residues. CDR3 bases: TGTGCCAGCACCGGACAGGGTCTAGTCGGGACTGAAGCTTTCTTT. This sequence encodes CASTGQGLVGTEAFF.

The genes are TRBV2 and TRBJ2-3; D is ambiguous. With 7 bases removed from V and 2 bases from J, the gap between germline ends came to 4 bases. Looked up from germline, CDR1 is SNHLY and CDR2 is FYNNEI. This CDR3 has 11 residues. In DNA form, the CDR3 reads TGTGCCAGCACTTACACAGATACGCAGTATTTT. Protein sequence: CASTYTDTQYF.

J is TRBJ2-1 and V is TRBV30; 7 nucleotides agree with TRBD1. The germline V gene encodes CDR1 GTSNPN and CDR2 SVGIG (reference sequence). The CDR3 length is 14 residues. The junction had 16 bases not matched to a gene; V was cut back by 8 bases and J by 9 bases. The DNA of the CDR3 is TGTGCCCGAAGCAGAGGGGGCGAGGTGGGTGAGCAGTTCTTC. As protein: CARSRGGEVGEQFF.

This sequence joins TRBV28 and TRBJ1-2; D is unresolved. The CDR3 consists of 13 residues. CDR1 is MDHEN, CDR2 SYDVKM, per germline. The ends were cut back, 3 bases at V and 6 bases at J, with 11 bases in the middle. The CDR3 nucleotides are TGTGCCAGCAGTTTGAGGACGGTTCATGGCTACACCTTC. It is translated as CASSLRTVHGYTF.